What follows describes a single TCR beta chain. As the CDR3 is not closed by the conserved phenylalanine or tryptophan, this likely results from a read error. This entry belongs to a study of T-cell reconstitution after alpha-beta-depleted transplantation in children. Researchers prepared the TCRbeta library using unique molecular identifiers, the study reports. TCRdb processed the PCR reads anew with MiXCR; each CDR3 protein has one entry. The profile shows 600,000 to 700,000 distinct CDR3 sequences, 16% of them singletons. This clonotype was sampled from a human donor who donated a stem cell graft to a child with acute myeloid leukemia. Sequenced here: PBMCs from the stem cell graft donor, sampled from the stem cell graft.

CDR3 sequence: CASAFEPGETFFFTDTQYS. CDR3 DNA sequence: TGCGCCAGCGCCTTCGAACCCGGGGAGACTTTCTTCTTCACAGATACGCAGTATTCT. The chain employs TRBV5-1 and TRBJ2-3; D might be TRBD2 (5 bases). The CDR3 is 19 residues long. V dropped 7 bases and J dropped 2 bases, with 29 bases sitting between them. In germline, CDR1 is SGHRS, CDR2 YFSETQ.